This entry lists 14 T cell receptor beta chains sequenced from one sample in a study of blood T cell repertoires in COVID-19. Produced via immunoSEQ multiplex PCR; TCRdb's table is partial and in-frame only. Counted here are fewer than 200,000 clones, roughly nine tenths occurring once; the ten biggest clones make up 1.5% to 2%. What was sequenced was peripheral blood. The receptor source for this set is a man aged 18 to 30 who had recovered from COVID-19.

This sequence joins TRBV7-9 and TRBJ2-3; 7 positions match TRBD2. V dropped 3 bases and J dropped 5; count of bases not matched to a gene: 11. CDR1 SEHNR and CDR2 FQNEAQ come from the germline V gene (reference sequence). The CDR3 consists of 16 residues. The CDR3 protein is CASSFGGSTREDTQYF. CDR3 bases: TGTGCCAGCAGCTTCGGCGGGAGCACCAGAGAAGATACGCAGTATTTT.

The chain is built from TRBV7-8 and TRBJ2-3, with a weak D call TRBD2 (6 bases). Germline assignment: CDR1 SGHVS and CDR2 FQNEAQ. The CDR3 sequence is 14 residues long. Trimming cost V 1 base and J 14 bases, with 19 bases left between them. In DNA, the CDR3 is TGTGCCAGCAGCTTAGGGAGCGGGCCGCCCGGGCCGTATTTT. It translates to CASSLGSGPPGPYF.

The rearrangement uses TRBV19 and TRBJ2-3, with D possibly matching TRBD1 (6 bases). Trimming cost V 4 bases and J 3 bases, with 8 bases left between them. Per germline, CDR1 LNHDA and CDR2 SQIVND (reference sequence). The CDR3 is made up of 13 amino acids. DNA of the CDR3: TGTGCCAGTAGTACCCAGGGGACAGATACGCAGTATTTT. Its protein product is CASSTQGTDTQYF.

The chain recombines TRBV15 with TRBJ1-4; D is uncertain. V gave up 5 bases and J gave up 3 bases, with 10 bases separating them. CDR1 and CDR2 from the germline V gene are LNHNV and YYDKDF (reference sequence). The CDR3 is made up of 14 amino acids. Here the CDR3 DNA reads TGTGCCACCAGCTTCGGGAGACCTAATGAAAAACTGTTTTTT. This translates into CATSFGRPNEKLFF.

This clone was seen a single time. The gene calls are TRBV19 and TRBJ1-1, with D possibly being TRBD1 (5 bases). V lost 5 bases, J lost 6 bases, and 10 bases lay in between. Looked up from germline, CDR1 is LNHDA and CDR2 is SQIVND (reference sequence). The CDR3 sequence is 12 residues long. CDR3 amino acids: CASSGGVSEAFF. CDR3 in DNA: TGTGCCAGTAGTGGGGGGGTCTCTGAAGCTTTCTTT. Full variable domain (missing parts from reference TRBV19 and TRBJ1-1): DGGITQSPKYLFRKEGQNVTLSCEQNLNHDAMYWYRQDPGQGLRLIYYSQIVNDFQKGDIAEGYSVSREKKESFPLTVTSAQKNPTAFYLCASSGGVSEAFFGQGTRLTVV.

The chain employs TRBV2 and TRBJ1-4, with D unclear. Per the germline V gene, CDR1 is SNHLY and CDR2 is FYNNEI. Trimming left V 11 bases short and J 4 bases short, with 14 bases between. The CDR3 spans 13 residues. The CDR3 region has the DNA TGTGCCTGCCTGCGAAGCTTTAATGAAAAACTGTTTTTT. Its protein is CACLRSFNEKLFF.

The rearrangement links TRBV27 to TRBJ2-5; possible D gene TRBD2, 6 bases. Germline V gene sequence: CDR1 MNHEY, CDR2 SMNVEV (reference sequence). V dropped 5 bases and J dropped 1 base, with 26 bases sitting between them. The CDR3 has 19 residues. DNA for the CDR3: TGTGCCAGCAGTCCTGACCCCTACTCCACACTCGGGAGCCAAGAGACCCAGTACTTC. Amino acid sequence: CASSPDPYSTLGSQETQYF.

The chain employs TRBV7-2 and TRBJ2-1; 10 bases fit TRBD2. The CDR3 has 16 amino acids. Germline CDR1 and CDR2: SGHTA and FQGNSA. V was pared by 2 bases and J by 5 bases, with 6 bases of the junction left unmatched. The DNA for the CDR3 is TGTGCCAGCAGCTTAATGAGCGGGAGGGCCAACAATGAGCAGTTCTTC. Amino acids: CASSLMSGRANNEQFF.

The gene calls are TRBV20-1 and TRBJ2-3; D ambiguous. Germline V gene sequence: CDR1 DFQATT, CDR2 SNEGSKA (reference sequence). This CDR3 region has 11 residues. V lost 6 bases and J lost 2, with 6 bases in between. CDR3 nucleotide sequence: TGCAGTGCCCGTCTCACAGATACGCAGTATTTT. Protein: CSARLTDTQYF.

The V and J genes are TRBV5-1 and TRBJ2-5; 7 bases line up with TRBD2. J gave up 2 bases and V 1 base, and 2 bases lay outside the gene matches. The CDR3 has 14 amino acids. Per the germline V gene, CDR1 is SGHRS and CDR2 is YFSETQ. CDR3 bases: TGCGCCAGCAGCTTGAGTAGCGGGCAAGAGACCCAGTACTTC. This translates into CASSLSSGQETQYF. The variable domain in full, with the rest retrieved from reference TRBV5-1 and TRBJ2-5, is KAGVTQTPRYLIKTRGQQVTLSCSPISGHRSVSWYQQTPGQGLQFLFEYFSETQRNKGNFPGRFSGRQFSNSRSEMNVSTLELGDSALYLCASSLSSGQETQYFGPGTRLLVL.

This CDR3 reads CASSLPGQGAGGYTF. CDR3 sequence (DNA): TGTGCCAGCAGCCTACCGGGACAGGGGGCAGGGGGCTACACCTTC. The gene calls are TRBV7-3 and TRBJ1-2, with 12 bases aligning to TRBD1. V shed 5 bases and J 8 bases; nucleotides not matched to a gene: 9. CDR3 length: 15 residues. In germline, CDR1 is SGHTA, CDR2 FQGTGA. Full variable domain (outside the CDR3, taken from reference TRBV7-3 and TRBJ1-2): GAGVSQTPSNKVTEKGKYVELRCDPISGHTALYWYRQSLGQGPEFLIYFQGTGAADDSGLPNDRFFAVRPEGSVSTLKIQRTERGDSAVYLCASSLPGQGAGGYTFGSGTRLTVV.

The V and J genes are TRBV5-1 and TRBJ1-2; possible D gene TRBD1, 5 bases. The germline V and J ends were trimmed by 5 bases and 4 bases, with 12 bases remaining between them. The CDR3 sequence is 13 residues long. Germline CDR1 is SGHRS and CDR2 is YFSETQ. This CDR3 reads CASSPGLIYGYTF. In DNA form, the CDR3 reads TGCGCCAGCAGTCCGGGACTCATCTATGGCTACACCTTC. Full variable domain (remainder filled in from reference TRBV5-1 and TRBJ1-2): KAGVTQTPRYLIKTRGQQVTLSCSPISGHRSVSWYQQTPGQGLQFLFEYFSETQRNKGNFPGRFSGRQFSNSRSEMNVSTLELGDSALYLCASSPGLIYGYTFGSGTRLTVV.

The rearrangement joins TRBV15 to TRBJ2-7; 8 bases line up with TRBD2. The CDR3 has 16 residues. Germline loops: CDR1 LNHNV, CDR2 YYDKDF (reference sequence). The junction had 7 bases not matched to a gene; V was cut back by 0 bases and J by 3 bases. This CDR3 reads CATSRDREREIYEQYF. The CDR3 DNA is TGTGCCACCAGCAGAGATCGTGAGCGGGAGATCTACGAGCAGTACTTC.

The chain carries TRBV30 and TRBJ1-1; unclear D gene. The germline V and J ends were trimmed by 2 bases and 5 bases, with 12 bases remaining between them. The CDR3 is made up of 13 amino acids. The V gene's germline CDR1 is GTSNPN and CDR2 SVGIG (reference sequence). The CDR3 loop reads CAWSYGDLTEAFF. The DNA of the CDR3 is TGTGCCTGGAGTTACGGGGATCTAACTGAAGCTTTCTTT.